This TCR beta chain emerged from a study of T cell clusters in autoimmune cytopenias. The study's findings and limits: TRB repertoire shifts in secondary cytopenia and chronic lymphocytic leukemia mostly reflected lymphoma, not autoimmunity.

Tens of thousands of genome equivalents of blood DNA were amplified for TRB. TRB rearrangements were amplified by touch-down multiplex PCR with mixed TRB-A/B primers. TCRdb re-called the multiplex PCR reads; one entry per CDR3 protein, DNA not given. This table lists about 5,000 distinct CDR3 sequences. Germline V gene sequence: CDR1 MGHDK, CDR2 SYGVNS. The CDR3 length is 12 residues. This clonotype shows up as medium-sized (0.01 to 0.1%) by frequency. Its cognate antigen is unknown. The rearrangement links TRBV25-1 to TRBJ2-3; the D gene TCRdb calls, TRBD1, cannot be checked with no DNA. The sequenced sample was peripheral blood. This TCR was sampled from a human donor with an autoimmune cytopenia or autoimmune hepatitis (not recorded which). CDR3 amino acids: CASTGQGDTQYF.